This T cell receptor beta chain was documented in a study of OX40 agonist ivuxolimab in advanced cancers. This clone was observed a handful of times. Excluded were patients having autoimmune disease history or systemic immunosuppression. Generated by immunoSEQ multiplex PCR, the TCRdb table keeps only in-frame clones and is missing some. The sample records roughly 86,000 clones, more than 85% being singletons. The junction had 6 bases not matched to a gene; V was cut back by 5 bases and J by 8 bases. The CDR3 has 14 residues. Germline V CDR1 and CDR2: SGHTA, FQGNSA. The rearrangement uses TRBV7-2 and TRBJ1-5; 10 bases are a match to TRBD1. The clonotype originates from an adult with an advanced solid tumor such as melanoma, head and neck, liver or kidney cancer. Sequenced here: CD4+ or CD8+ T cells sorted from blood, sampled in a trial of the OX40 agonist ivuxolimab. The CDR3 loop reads CASSTPTGGEPQHF. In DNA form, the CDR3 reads TGTGCCAGCAGCACACCGACAGGGGGCGAGCCCCAGCATTTT. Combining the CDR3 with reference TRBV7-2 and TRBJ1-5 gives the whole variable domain GAGVSQSPSNKVTEKGKDVELRCDPISGHTALYWYRQSLGQGLEFLIYFQGNSAPDKSGLPSDRFSAERTGGSVSTLTIQRTQQEDSAVYLCASSTPTGGEPQHFGDGTRLSIL.